A selection of T cell receptor beta chains follows, all from one sample in a study of STAT5B mutations in CD4+ large granular lymphocyte leukemia. The table came from immunoSEQ multiplex PCR; TCRdb's copy has only in-frame clones and leaves some out. This sample has roughly 30,000 clones, with about two thirds found just once. The specimen was CD4+ T cells from blood buffy coats. The receptors were gathered from a human donor in good health. Both conserved end residues are part of each CDR3. A D gene is named only where the DNA matches it firmly. For some rows the clone size is stated as once, few or many, or as a class when expanded; others skip it.

clone_size: .
v_call: TRBV7-2
d_call: .
cdr3_length: 15
j_call: TRBJ2-7
cdr3_aa: CASSSSNVGRYEQYF
cdr3_nt: TGTGCCAGCAGCTCATCGAACGTGGGGAGGTACGAGCAGTACTTC

clone_size: few
v_call: TRBV20-1
d_call: .
cdr3_length: 11
j_call: TRBJ1-1
cdr3_aa: CSARRNTEAFF
cdr3_nt: TGCAGTGCTAGACGGAACACTGAAGCTTTCTTT

clone_size: .
v_call: TRBV6-1
d_call: TRBD2
cdr3_length: 13
j_call: TRBJ2-7
cdr3_aa: CATETSGSYEQYF
cdr3_nt: TGTGCCACCGAGACTAGCGGGTCCTACGAGCAGTACTTC

clone_size: few
v_call: TRBV2
d_call: TRBD1
cdr3_length: 13
j_call: TRBJ1-5
cdr3_aa: CASSGQGYQPQHF
cdr3_nt: TGTGCCAGCAGTGGACAGGGGTATCAGCCCCAGCATTTT

clone_size: .
v_call: TRBV6-6
d_call: .
cdr3_length: 15
j_call: TRBJ1-4
cdr3_aa: CASSYRFGGGEKLFF
cdr3_nt: TGTGCCAGCAGTTACCGATTCGGGGGCGGGGAAAAACTGTTTTTT

clone_size: .
v_call: TRBV7-2
d_call: .
cdr3_length: 16
j_call: TRBJ2-6
cdr3_aa: CASSLVAGSGANVLTF
cdr3_nt: TGTGCCAGCAGCTTAGTAGCAGGCTCTGGGGCCAACGTCCTGACTTTC

clone_size: .
v_call: TRBV5-1
d_call: .
cdr3_length: 14
j_call: TRBJ2-2
cdr3_aa: CASRLTENTGELFF
cdr3_nt: TGCGCCAGCAGGCTTACAGAGAACACCGGGGAGCTGTTTTTT

clone_size: .
v_call: TRBV6-5
d_call: TRBD2
cdr3_length: 13
j_call: TRBJ2-5
cdr3_aa: CASRTSGGETQYF
cdr3_nt: TGTGCCAGCAGAACTAGCGGGGGGGAGACCCAGTACTTC

clone_size: .
v_call: TRBV7-9
d_call: .
cdr3_length: 12
j_call: TRBJ2-7
cdr3_aa: CASSGTGYEQYF
cdr3_nt: TGTGCCAGCAGCGGGACTGGATACGAGCAGTACTTC

clone_size: few
v_call: TRBV5-1
d_call: .
cdr3_length: 15
j_call: TRBJ1-4
cdr3_aa: CASSLQGSPNEKLFF
cdr3_nt: TGCGCCAGCAGCTTACAGGGTTCGCCTAATGAAAAACTGTTTTTT

clone_size: once
v_call: TRBV25-1
d_call: TRBD2
cdr3_length: 16
j_call: TRBJ2-3
cdr3_aa: CASSAGLAGRADTQYF
cdr3_nt: TGTGCCAGCAGTGCGGGACTAGCGGGGAGGGCAGATACGCAGTATTTT

clone_size: .
v_call: TRBV19
d_call: TRBD2
cdr3_length: 13
j_call: TRBJ2-7
cdr3_aa: CASGNLAGHEQYF
cdr3_nt: TGTGCCAGTGGTAATTTAGCGGGGCACGAGCAGTACTTC

clone_size: .
v_call: TRBV7-2
d_call: TRBD2
cdr3_length: 16
j_call: TRBJ2-7
cdr3_aa: CASSLVGGDLMGEQYF
cdr3_nt: TGTGCCAGCAGCTTAGTGGGGGGGGACCTGATGGGAGAGCAGTACTTC

clone_size: .
v_call: TRBV7-2
d_call: .
cdr3_length: 14
j_call: TRBJ1-6
cdr3_aa: CASSTGTHNSPLHF
cdr3_nt: TGTGCCAGCAGCACAGGGACCCATAATTCACCCCTCCACTTT

clone_size: .
v_call: TRBV6-5
d_call: .
cdr3_length: 13
j_call: TRBJ2-5
cdr3_aa: CASSEAGQETQYF
cdr3_nt: TGTGCCAGCAGTGAAGCAGGCCAAGAGACCCAGTACTTC

clone_size: few
v_call: TRBV19
d_call: .
cdr3_length: 15
j_call: TRBJ1-6
cdr3_aa: CASSPRTLYGSPLHF
cdr3_nt: TGTGCCAGTAGTCCCAGGACCCTTTACGGTTCACCCCTCCACTTT

clone_size: .
v_call: TRBV7-9
d_call: TRBD2
cdr3_length: 15
j_call: TRBJ2-3
cdr3_aa: CASSPTGGSTDTQYF
cdr3_nt: TGTGCCAGCAGCCCCACCGGGGGGAGCACAGATACGCAGTATTTT

clone_size: .
v_call: TRBV5-1
d_call: .
cdr3_length: 16
j_call: TRBJ1-6
cdr3_aa: CASSLDKGYLNSPLHF
cdr3_nt: TGCGCCAGCAGCTTGGACAAGGGGTATTTGAATTCACCCCTCCACTTT

clone_size: .
v_call: TRBV9
d_call: TRBD2
cdr3_length: 16
j_call: TRBJ2-1
cdr3_aa: CASSSGGGVSYNEQFF
cdr3_nt: TGTGCCAGCAGCAGTGGCGGGGGGGTATCCTACAATGAGCAGTTCTTC

clone_size: .
v_call: TRBV4-2
d_call: TRBD2
cdr3_length: 17
j_call: TRBJ2-7
cdr3_aa: CASSHTPGRGGVDEQYF
cdr3_nt: TGTGCCAGCAGCCATACCCCGGGGCGCGGGGGGGTAGACGAGCAGTACTTC

clone_size: .
v_call: TRBV19
d_call: TRBD1
cdr3_length: 18
j_call: TRBJ2-6
cdr3_aa: CASSYSDRAEAGANVLTF
cdr3_nt: TGTGCCAGTAGTTACTCAGACAGGGCCGAGGCTGGGGCCAACGTCCTGACTTTC

clone_size: .
v_call: TRBV25-1
d_call: TRBD1
cdr3_length: 14
j_call: TRBJ1-2
cdr3_aa: CASSKGQGARGYTF
cdr3_nt: TGTGCCAGCAGCAAGGGACAGGGGGCAAGGGGCTACACCTTC

clone_size: .
v_call: TRBV18
d_call: .
cdr3_length: 14
j_call: TRBJ1-1
cdr3_aa: CASSPDSVNTEAFF
cdr3_nt: TGTGCCAGCTCACCTGATTCCGTGAACACTGAAGCTTTCTTT

clone_size: .
v_call: TRBV7-9
d_call: .
cdr3_length: 12
j_call: TRBJ1-2
cdr3_aa: CASTRVDLLYTF
cdr3_nt: TGTGCCAGCACTCGGGTCGACCTTCTCTACACCTTC

clone_size: .
v_call: TRBV13
d_call: .
cdr3_length: 14
j_call: TRBJ2-5
cdr3_aa: CASSLLGNQETQYF
cdr3_nt: TGTGCCAGCAGCTTACTCGGGAACCAAGAGACCCAGTACTTC

clone_size: .
v_call: TRBV18
d_call: TRBD2
cdr3_length: 17
j_call: TRBJ2-1
cdr3_aa: CASSPTNPSGGASEQFF
cdr3_nt: TGTGCCAGCTCACCGACGAACCCTAGCGGGGGGGCCAGTGAGCAGTTCTTC

clone_size: once
v_call: TRBV20-1
d_call: TRBD1
cdr3_length: 11
j_call: TRBJ2-1
cdr3_aa: CSRDSYNEQFF
cdr3_nt: TGCAGCCGGGACAGCTACAATGAGCAGTTCTTC

clone_size: .
v_call: TRBV4-3
d_call: TRBD2
cdr3_length: 18
j_call: TRBJ2-3
cdr3_aa: CASSQHTPSGGSTDTQYF
cdr3_nt: TGCGCCAGCAGCCAACATACACCTAGCGGGGGGTCCACAGATACGCAGTATTTT

clone_size: .
v_call: TRBV7-9
d_call: .
cdr3_length: 13
j_call: TRBJ1-2
cdr3_aa: CASRIDRTVGYTF
cdr3_nt: TGTGCCAGCAGAATAGACAGGACGGTAGGCTACACCTTC

clone_size: .
v_call: TRBV7-9
d_call: TRBD2
cdr3_length: 14
j_call: TRBJ2-5
cdr3_aa: CASSLAGGQETQYF
cdr3_nt: TGTGCCAGCAGCTTAGCGGGGGGGCAAGAGACCCAGTACTTC

clone_size: few
v_call: TRBV28
d_call: TRBD1
cdr3_length: 13
j_call: TRBJ2-7
cdr3_aa: CASRRQGVYEQYF
cdr3_nt: TGTGCCAGCAGGAGACAGGGCGTGTACGAGCAGTACTTC

clone_size: .
v_call: TRBV2
d_call: .
cdr3_length: 15
j_call: TRBJ1-5
cdr3_aa: CASSSQGYSNQPQHF
cdr3_nt: TGTGCCAGCAGCTCACAGGGTTATAGCAATCAGCCCCAGCATTTT

clone_size: .
v_call: TRBV7-8
d_call: .
cdr3_length: 14
j_call: TRBJ2-3
cdr3_aa: CASNNGERTDTQYF
cdr3_nt: TGTGCCAGCAATAACGGGGAGAGGACAGATACGCAGTATTTT

clone_size: .
v_call: TRBV7-2
d_call: TRBD1
cdr3_length: 14
j_call: TRBJ1-2
cdr3_aa: CASSPRQGAYGYTF
cdr3_nt: TGTGCCAGCAGCCCTCGACAGGGAGCTTATGGCTACACCTTC

clone_size: .
v_call: TRBV4-2
d_call: .
cdr3_length: 15
j_call: TRBJ1-1
cdr3_aa: CASSQDRQAYTEAFF
cdr3_nt: TGTGCCAGCAGCCAAGATCGACAGGCCTACACTGAAGCTTTCTTT

clone_size: .
v_call: TRBV5-1
d_call: .
cdr3_length: 13
j_call: TRBJ2-7
cdr3_aa: CASSLLLGYEQYF
cdr3_nt: TGCGCCAGCAGCTTGCTCCTGGGATACGAGCAGTACTTC

clone_size: .
v_call: TRBV9
d_call: .
cdr3_length: 15
j_call: TRBJ1-4
cdr3_aa: CASSVVGAGDEKLFF
cdr3_nt: TGTGCCAGCAGCGTAGTGGGCGCAGGGGATGAAAAACTGTTTTTT

clone_size: .
v_call: TRBV5-4
d_call: .
cdr3_length: 15
j_call: TRBJ1-6
cdr3_aa: CASSLDVGSNSPLHF
cdr3_nt: TGTGCCAGCAGCTTGGATGTAGGGAGTAATTCACCCCTCCACTTT

clone_size: .
v_call: TRBV5-4
d_call: .
cdr3_length: 14
j_call: TRBJ2-5
cdr3_aa: CASSLGTAQETQYF
cdr3_nt: TGTGCCAGCAGCTTGGGGACAGCACAAGAGACCCAGTACTTC

clone_size: once
v_call: TRBV28
d_call: .
cdr3_length: 15
j_call: TRBJ2-7
cdr3_aa: CASTPWGAGTHEQYF
cdr3_nt: TGTGCCAGCACCCCCTGGGGAGCAGGGACCCACGAGCAGTACTTC

clone_size: .
v_call: TRBV7-2
d_call: .
cdr3_length: 15
j_call: TRBJ1-1
cdr3_aa: CASSLAMGANTEAFF
cdr3_nt: TGTGCCAGCAGCTTAGCAATGGGAGCGAACACTGAAGCTTTCTTT

clone_size: once
v_call: TRBV9
d_call: .
cdr3_length: 14
j_call: TRBJ1-2
cdr3_aa: CASSVEGQGYGYTF
cdr3_nt: TGTGCCAGCAGCGTAGAGGGGCAGGGGTATGGCTACACCTTC